The clone carrying this T cell receptor (beta chain) was detected a few times. No antigen is known for it. The data were taken from a study of early T cells in non-severe SARS-CoV-2 infection. Individually, cDNA molecules had unique molecular identifiers attached to them. In TCRdb, the 5' RACE reads were re-called with MiXCR into one record per CDR3 protein. The sample contains about 62,000 distinct CDR3 sequences, around 9.9% of which appear only once. Study observations and caveats: VDJdb-based annotation leaned toward anti-spike CD8 responses and missed private and CD4 specificities.

V was pared by 1 base and J by 6 bases, with 12 bases between. The length of the CDR3 is 14 residues. Germline CDR1 and CDR2: SGHNT and YENEEA. The chain links TRBV11-3 to TRBJ1-1; D uncertain. Sequenced material: whole blood. The sequence was obtained from an adult who was a healthcare worker with PCR-confirmed SARS-CoV-2 infection or an uninfected control (not recorded which). CDR3 sequence (DNA): TGTGCCAGCAGCTTAGGTCACCAGACTGCTGAAGCTTTCTTT. Encoded protein: CASSLGHQTAEAFF.